This T cell receptor (beta chain) was identified during a study of shared clonotypes between healthy human individuals. The protocol was immunoSEQ multiplex PCR, while the TCRdb copy is restricted to in-frame clones and leaves out a portion. The sample consists of fewer than 2.5 million clones, 80% to 95% of them appearing once. Germline V gene sequence: CDR1 SGHAT, CDR2 FQNNGV. This CDR3 is built from 16 residues. Study outcomes and limitations: The study sampled only blood, and tissue repertoires likely differ.

Points on this clone: As yet, its antigen is unknown.

The chain has TRBV11-2 and TRBJ2-5; 10 positions match TRBD2. The J call is doubtful: the DNA matches TRBJ2-7 better. Sequenced input: naive CD4+ T cells from PBMCs. Subset given: CD45RA+ positively selected. The sequence derives from a young man in good health. Some clones in this sample may be carry-over from other donors' samples. The CDR3 region is CASSRLLAGVGYEQYF. The CDR3 DNA reads as TGTGCCAGCAGCCGACTGCTAGCGGGAGTAGGCTACGAGCAGTACTTC.